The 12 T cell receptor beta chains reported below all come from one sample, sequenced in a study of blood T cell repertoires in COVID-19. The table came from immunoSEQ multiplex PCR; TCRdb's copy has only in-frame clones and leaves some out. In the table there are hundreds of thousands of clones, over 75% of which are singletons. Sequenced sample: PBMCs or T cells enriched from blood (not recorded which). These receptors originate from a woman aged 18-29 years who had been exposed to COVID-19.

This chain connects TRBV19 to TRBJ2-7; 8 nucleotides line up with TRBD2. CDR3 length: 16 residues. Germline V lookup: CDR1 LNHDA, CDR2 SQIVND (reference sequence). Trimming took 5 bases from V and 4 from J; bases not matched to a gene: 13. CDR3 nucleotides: TGTGCCAGTAGTCCATCAAGCGGGGGCGGAAAATACGAGCAGTACTTC. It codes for CASSPSSGGGKYEQYF.

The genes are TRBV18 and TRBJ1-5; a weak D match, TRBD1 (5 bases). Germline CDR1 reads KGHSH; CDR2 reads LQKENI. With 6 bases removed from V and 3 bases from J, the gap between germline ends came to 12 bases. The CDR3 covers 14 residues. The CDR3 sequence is CASSQGDFNQPQHF. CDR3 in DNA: TGTGCCAGCTCCCAAGGGGACTTCAATCAGCCCCAGCATTTT.

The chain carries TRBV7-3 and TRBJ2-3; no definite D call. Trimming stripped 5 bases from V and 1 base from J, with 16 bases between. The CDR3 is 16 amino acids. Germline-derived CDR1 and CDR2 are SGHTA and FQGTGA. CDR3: CASSPQRPSRTDTQYF. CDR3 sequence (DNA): TGTGCCAGCAGCCCTCAGCGCCCATCCCGCACAGATACGCAGTATTTT.

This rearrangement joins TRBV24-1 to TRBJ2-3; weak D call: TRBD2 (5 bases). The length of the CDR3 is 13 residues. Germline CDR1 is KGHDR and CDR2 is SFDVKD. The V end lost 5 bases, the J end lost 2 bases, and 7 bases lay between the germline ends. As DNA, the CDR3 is TGTGCCACCAGTGGGGAGTACACAGATACGCAGTATTTT. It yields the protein CATSGEYTDTQYF.

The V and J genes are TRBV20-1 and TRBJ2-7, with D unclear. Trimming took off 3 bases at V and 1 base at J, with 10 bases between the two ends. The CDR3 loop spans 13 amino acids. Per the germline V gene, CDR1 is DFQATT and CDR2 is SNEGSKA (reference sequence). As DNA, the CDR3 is TGCAGTGCTAGTAATGGGCTTTCCTACGAGCAGTACTTC. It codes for CSASNGLSYEQYF.

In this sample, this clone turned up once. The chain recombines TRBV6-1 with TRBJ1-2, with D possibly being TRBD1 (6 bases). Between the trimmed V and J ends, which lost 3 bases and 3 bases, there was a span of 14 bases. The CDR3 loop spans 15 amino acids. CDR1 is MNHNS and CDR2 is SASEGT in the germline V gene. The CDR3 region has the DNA TGTGCCAGCAGTGACAAAACAGGGAAGGACTATGGCTACACCTTC. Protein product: CASSDKTGKDYGYTF.

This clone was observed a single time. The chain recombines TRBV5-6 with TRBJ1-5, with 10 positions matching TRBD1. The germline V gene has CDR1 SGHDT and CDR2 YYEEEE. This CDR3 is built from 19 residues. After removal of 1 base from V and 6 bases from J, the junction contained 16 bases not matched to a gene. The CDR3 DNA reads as TGTGCCAGCAGCTTGTTAGGGGGACAGGGGCTTGGACTGGCTCAGCCCCAGCATTTT. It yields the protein CASSLLGGQGLGLAQPQHF.

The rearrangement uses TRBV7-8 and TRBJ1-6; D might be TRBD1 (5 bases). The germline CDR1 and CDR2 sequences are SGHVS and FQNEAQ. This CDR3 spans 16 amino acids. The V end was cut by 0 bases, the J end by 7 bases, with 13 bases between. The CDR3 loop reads CASSLARGGLNSPLHF. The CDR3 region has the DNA TGTGCCAGCAGCTTAGCGCGGGGGGGTTTGAATTCACCCCTCCACTTT.

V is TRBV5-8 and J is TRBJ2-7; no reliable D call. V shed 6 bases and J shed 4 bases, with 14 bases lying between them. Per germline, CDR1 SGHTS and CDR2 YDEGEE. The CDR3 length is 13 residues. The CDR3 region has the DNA TGTGCCAGCAAACGGCGAACAGCATACGAGCAGTACTTC. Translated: CASKRRTAYEQYF. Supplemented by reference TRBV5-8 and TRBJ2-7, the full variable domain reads EAGVTQSPTHLIKTRGQQATLRCSPISGHTSVYWYQQALGLGLQFLLWYDEGEERNRGNFPPRFSGRQFPNYSSELNVNALELEDSALYLCASKRRTAYEQYFGPGTRLTVT.

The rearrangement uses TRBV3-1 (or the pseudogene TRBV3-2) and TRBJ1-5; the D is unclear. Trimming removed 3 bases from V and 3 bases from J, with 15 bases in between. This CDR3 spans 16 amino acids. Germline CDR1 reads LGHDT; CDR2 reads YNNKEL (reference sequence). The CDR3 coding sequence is TGTGCCAGCAGCCAGGTGGGGTCGGGGTTCAATCAGCCCCAGCATTTT. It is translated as CASSQVGSGFNQPQHF.

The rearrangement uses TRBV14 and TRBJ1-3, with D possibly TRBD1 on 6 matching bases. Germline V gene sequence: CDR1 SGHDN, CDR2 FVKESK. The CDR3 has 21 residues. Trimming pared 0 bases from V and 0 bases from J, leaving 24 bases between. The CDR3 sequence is CASSQDSRQDRRMFSGNTIYF. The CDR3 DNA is TGTGCCAGCAGCCAAGATTCGAGACAGGACCGAAGGATGTTCTCTGGAAACACCATATATTTT.

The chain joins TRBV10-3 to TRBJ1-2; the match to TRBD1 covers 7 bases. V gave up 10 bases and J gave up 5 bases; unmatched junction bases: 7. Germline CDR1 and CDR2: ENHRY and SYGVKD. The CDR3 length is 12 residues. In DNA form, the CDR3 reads TGTGCCACAGGACAGGTGACTTATGGCTACACCTTC. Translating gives CATGQVTYGYTF.